These T cell receptor beta chains were read from a single sample in a study of control samples from healthy donors and cancer patients. The repertoire was sequenced with immunoSEQ multiplex PCR; TCRdb's copy has only in-frame clones and lacks some. The sample lists some 120,000 clones, around nine tenths occurring once. The specimen was blood. The source is a woman in her 70s in good health. CDR3s include the opening cysteine and the closing phenylalanine or tryptophan. D genes are given only for firm matches. Rows may omit the clone size; those that give it use once, few, many or a size class.

d_gene	abundance	v_gene	j_gene	CDR3aa	CDR3nt
TRBD1	-	TRBV7-8	TRBJ2-5	CASSRDRGETQYF	TGTGCCAGCAGCCGCGACAGGGGAGAGACCCAGTACTTC
TRBD1	once	TRBV19	TRBJ1-5	CASSEYDRANQPQHF	TGTGCCAGTAGTGAGTACGACAGGGCCAATCAGCCCCAGCATTTT
-	-	TRBV7-3	TRBJ2-7	CASSLTSGLGEQYF	TGTGCCAGCAGCTTAACGAGCGGGCTGGGGGAGCAGTACTTC
TRBD2	-	TRBV7-8	TRBJ2-3	CASSGSSGGVTDTQYF	TGTGCCAGCAGCGGGTCTAGCGGGGGGGTCACAGATACGCAGTATTTT
-	-	TRBV2	TRBJ1-5	CASSAGFSNQPQHF	TGTGCCAGCAGCGCAGGGTTTAGCAATCAGCCCCAGCATTTT
-	-	TRBV7-2	TRBJ2-7	CASSLAGGYEQYF	TGTGCCAGCAGCTTAGCAGGGGGGTACGAGCAGTACTTC
-	-	TRBV5-8	TRBJ1-2	CASSLTSWEVHGYTF	TGTGCCAGCAGCCTGACCTCCTGGGAGGTTCATGGCTACACCTTC
TRBD1	-	TRBV4-2	TRBJ1-2	CASSQVRDRVTDYTF	TGTGCCAGCAGCCAAGTCCGGGACAGGGTGACTGACTACACCTTC
-	-	TRBV27	TRBJ2-1	CASSPTRPDYYNEQFF	TGTGCCAGCAGTCCCACTCGTCCGGACTACTACAATGAGCAGTTCTTC
-	-	TRBV29-1	TRBJ1-6	CSVSQAAGEGSPLHF	TGCAGCGTCTCGCAGGCGGCAGGGGAAGGATCACCCCTCCACTTT
-	-	TRBV18	TRBJ2-1	CASSPPVLAYNEQFF	TGTGCCAGCTCACCACCGGTTTTAGCCTACAATGAGCAGTTCTTC
TRBD2	-	TRBV19	TRBJ2-3	CASSRGLAGGLVKQYF	TGTGCCAGTAGTAGGGGACTAGCGGGGGGGCTGGTGAAGCAGTATTTT
-	-	TRBV25-1	TRBJ1-2	CASSEGAYGYTF	TGTGCCAGCAGTGAAGGGGCCTATGGCTACACCTTC
TRBD2	-	TRBV7-2	TRBJ2-7	CASSLDASGGLYEQYF	TGTGCCAGCAGCTTAGACGCTAGCGGGGGCCTCTACGAGCAGTACTTC
-	-	TRBV9	TRBJ1-1	CASSAHRSVTEAFF	TGTGCCAGCAGCGCACACCGGTCGGTCACTGAAGCTTTCTTT
-	-	TRBV10-3	TRBJ1-5	CAISESLVSNQPQHF	TGTGCCATCAGTGAGTCGCTAGTCTCCAATCAGCCCCAGCATTTT
-	-	TRBV19	TRBJ1-1	CASSVRDINTEAFF	TGTGCCAGTAGTGTCCGGGACATAAACACTGAAGCTTTCTTT
-	-	TRBV11-2	TRBJ1-1	CASSLVLNTEAFF	TGTGCCAGCAGCTTAGTCTTGAACACTGAAGCTTTCTTT
TRBD1	-	TRBV5-1	TRBJ2-3	CASSLGQGSTDTQYF	TGCGCCAGCAGCTTGGGACAGGGGAGCACAGATACGCAGTATTTT
-	once	TRBV5-1	TRBJ2-1	CASREWGDNEQFF	TGCGCCAGCAGGGAATGGGGGGACAATGAGCAGTTCTTC
-	-	TRBV5-8	TRBJ2-5	CASSLGIRSQTQYF	TGTGCCAGCAGCTTGGGGATCAGGTCCCAGACCCAGTACTTC
-	-	TRBV5-1	TRBJ1-2	CASSLLGATNYGYTF	TGCGCCAGCAGCTTGCTGGGAGCGACTAACTATGGCTACACCTTC
-	-	TRBV27	TRBJ2-1	CASSFEGVGIYNEQFF	TGTGCCAGCAGTTTCGAAGGAGTGGGGATCTACAATGAGCAGTTCTTC
-	-	TRBV5-3	TRBJ2-3	CARSSATHSTSTDTQYF	TGTGCCAGAAGTTCTGCAACACACAGTACTAGCACAGATACGCAGTATTTT
TRBD1	-	TRBV7-9	TRBJ1-2	CASSPSGQGPGYTF	TGTGCCAGCAGCCCCTCCGGACAGGGGCCCGGCTACACCTTC
-	-	TRBV15	TRBJ2-2	CATSRDGGARELFF	TGTGCCACCAGCAGAGATGGGGGGGCCAGGGAGCTGTTTTTT
TRBD2	-	TRBV27	TRBJ2-3	CASRYLAGFSTDTQYF	TGTGCCAGCCGTTATCTAGCGGGGTTTAGCACAGATACGCAGTATTTT
-	-	TRBV7-3	TRBJ2-1	CASSGGPQTYNEQFF	TGTGCCAGCAGTGGGGGGCCGCAGACTTACAATGAGCAGTTCTTC
-	-	TRBV10-3	TRBJ1-1	CAISGNRENTEAFF	TGTGCCATCAGTGGGAACAGAGAGAACACTGAAGCTTTCTTT
-	few	TRBV7-2	TRBJ2-5	CASSLAAGPETQYF	TGTGCCAGCAGCTTAGCTGCGGGACCAGAGACCCAGTACTTC
TRBD1	once	TRBV5-1	TRBJ2-5	CASSDYRGLETQYF	TGCGCCAGCAGCGACTACAGGGGATTGGAGACCCAGTACTTC
TRBD2	-	TRBV11-2	TRBJ2-1	CASSLVGSGASNEQFF	TGTGCCAGCAGCTTAGTGGGTAGCGGGGCTAGCAATGAGCAGTTCTTC
TRBD2	-	TRBV7-2	TRBJ2-1	CASSFSPLAAGEQFF	TGTGCCAGCAGCTTTTCACCACTAGCGGCAGGAGAGCAGTTCTTC
-	-	TRBV2	TRBJ2-7	CASSGAPAPSYEQYF	TGTGCCAGCAGTGGGGCGCCAGCTCCTTCCTACGAGCAGTACTTC
-	-	TRBV10-3	TRBJ1-5	CAISDGGPQHF	TGTGCCATCAGTGACGGGGGGCCCCAGCATTTT
-	-	TRBV11-2	TRBJ1-1	CASSLEGLVNTEAFF	TGTGCCAGCAGCTTAGAGGGGTTAGTGAACACTGAAGCTTTCTTT
-	-	TRBV3-1/TRBV3-2	TRBJ2-5	CASSQGQTYQETQYF	TGTGCCAGCAGCCAAGGCCAGACGTACCAAGAGACCCAGTACTTC
-	-	TRBV29-1	TRBJ2-1	CSVESPGASSYNEQFF	TGCAGCGTTGAGTCACCAGGGGCGAGCTCCTACAATGAGCAGTTCTTC
-	-	TRBV6-6	TRBJ1-2	CASSYRRDNYGYTF	TGTGCCAGCAGTTACAGGCGGGATAACTATGGCTACACCTTC
-	once	TRBV11-2	TRBJ2-5	CASSLVYRETQYF	TGTGCCAGCAGCTTAGTATACAGAGAGACCCAGTACTTC
-	-	TRBV5-8	TRBJ1-6	CASSPDSDSPLHF	TGTGCCAGCAGCCCGGACAGTGATTCACCCCTCCACTTT
-	-	TRBV14	TRBJ1-6	CASSQVTGTRDSPLHF	TGTGCCAGCAGCCAGGTAACCGGGACACGCGATTCACCCCTCCACTTT
-	few	TRBV5-5	TRBJ1-2	CASRDLRDGDGYTF	TGTGCCAGCAGGGACCTAAGGGACGGGGATGGCTACACCTTC
-	few	TRBV3-1/TRBV3-2	TRBJ1-6	CASSPSNSPLHF	TGTGCCAGCAGCCCCTCTAATTCACCCCTCCACTTT
-	-	TRBV7-2	TRBJ1-1	CASSQRSEAFF	TGTGCCAGCAGCCAGCGATCTGAAGCTTTCTTT
TRBD1	-	TRBV27	TRBJ1-1	CASSLSAGGNTEAFF	TGTGCCAGCAGTTTATCGGCAGGGGGGAACACTGAAGCTTTCTTT
-	-	TRBV19	TRBJ1-1	CASSSHRLNTGTEAFF	TGTGCCAGTAGTTCACACAGGTTAAACACGGGCACTGAAGCTTTCTTT
TRBD1	-	TRBV2	TRBJ2-3	CASSESWGTGTTDTQYF	TGTGCCAGCAGTGAATCATGGGGGACAGGGACCACAGATACGCAGTATTTT
-	-	TRBV4-1	TRBJ2-7	CASSQETAPSSYEQYF	TGCGCCAGCAGCCAAGAAACGGCACCTAGCTCCTACGAGCAGTACTTC
TRBD1	-	TRBV11-2	TRBJ1-1	CASSLGYGKGASTEAFF	TGTGCCAGCAGCTTAGGGTATGGTAAGGGGGCTTCAACTGAAGCTTTCTTT
TRBD1	-	TRBV10-1	TRBJ2-5	CASSPRTGLGETQYF	TGCGCCAGCAGCCCCAGGACAGGTCTTGGGGAGACCCAGTACTTC
-	-	TRBV30	TRBJ1-3	CAWSGGVSGNTIYF	TGTGCCTGGAGTGGAGGGGTGTCCGGAAACACCATATATTTT
-	few	TRBV3-1/TRBV3-2	TRBJ2-2	CASSQNTATGELFF	TGTGCCAGCAGCCAAAATACAGCCACCGGGGAGCTGTTTTTT
-	-	TRBV21-1	TRBJ1-6	CASSKGGGIGNSPLHF	TGTGCCAGCAGCAAGGGCGGAGGAATAGGTAATTCACCCCTCCACTTT